This TCR beta chain comes out of a study of blood T cell repertoires in COVID-19. Study summary: Sources were T cells, B-cell-depleted T cells, or PBMCs; the material itself was cDNA or gDNA.

CDR3 length: 14 residues. Per germline, CDR1 MNHNS and CDR2 SASEGT. J gave up 5 bases and V 6 bases, and 8 bases lay outside the gene matches. Here immunoSEQ multiplex PCR was the method, and the copy in TCRdb shows in-frame clones only, minus some. The data contain approximately 130,000 clones, about 77% of them singletons. Sequencing was done on a sample of peripheral blood. V gene TRBV6-1 combines with J gene TRBJ2-5; TRBD1 agrees at 8 bases. This TCR was recovered from a man of 80 years or more with acute or convalescent COVID-19. The CDR3 DNA is TGTGCCAGCAGCTCGACAGGGGTGAGGGAGACCCAGTACTTC. Residues: CASSSTGVRETQYF.